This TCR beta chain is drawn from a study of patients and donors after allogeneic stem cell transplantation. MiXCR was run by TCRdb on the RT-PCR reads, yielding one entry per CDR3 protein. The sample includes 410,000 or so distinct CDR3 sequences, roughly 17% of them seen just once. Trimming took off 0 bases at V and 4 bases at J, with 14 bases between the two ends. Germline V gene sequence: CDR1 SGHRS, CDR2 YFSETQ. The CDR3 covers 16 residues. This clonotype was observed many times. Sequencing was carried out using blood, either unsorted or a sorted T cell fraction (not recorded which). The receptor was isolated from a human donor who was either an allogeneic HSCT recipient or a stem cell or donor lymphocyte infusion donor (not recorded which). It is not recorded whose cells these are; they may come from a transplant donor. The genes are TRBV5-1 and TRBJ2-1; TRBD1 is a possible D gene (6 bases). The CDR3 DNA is TGCGCCAGCAGCTTGGGAGGGACACACGCTTACAATGAGCAGTTCTTC. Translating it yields CASSLGGTHAYNEQFF. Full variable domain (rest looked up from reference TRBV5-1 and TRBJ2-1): KAGVTQTPRYLIKTRGQQVTLSCSPISGHRSVSWYQQTPGQGLQFLFEYFSETQRNKGNFPGRFSGRQFSNSRSEMNVSTLELGDSALYLCASSLGGTHAYNEQFFGPGTRLTVL.